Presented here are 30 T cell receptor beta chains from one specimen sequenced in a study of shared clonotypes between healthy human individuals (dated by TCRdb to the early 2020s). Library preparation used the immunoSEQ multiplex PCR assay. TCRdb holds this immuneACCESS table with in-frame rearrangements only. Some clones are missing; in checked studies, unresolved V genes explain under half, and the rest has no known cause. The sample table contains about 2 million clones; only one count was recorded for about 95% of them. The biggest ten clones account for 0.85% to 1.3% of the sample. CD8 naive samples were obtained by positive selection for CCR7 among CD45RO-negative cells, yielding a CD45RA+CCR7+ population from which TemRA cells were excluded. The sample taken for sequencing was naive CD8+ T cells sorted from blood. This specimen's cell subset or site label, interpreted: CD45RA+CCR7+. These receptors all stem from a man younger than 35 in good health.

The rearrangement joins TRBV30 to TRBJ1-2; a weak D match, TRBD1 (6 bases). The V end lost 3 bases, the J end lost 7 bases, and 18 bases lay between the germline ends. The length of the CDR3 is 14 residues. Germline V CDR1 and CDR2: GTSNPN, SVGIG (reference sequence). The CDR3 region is CAWRTPQGHVGYTF. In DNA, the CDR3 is TGTGCCTGGAGAACGCCACAGGGCCACGTTGGCTACACCTTC.

DNA of the CDR3: TGTGCCAGCAGCCAAATATACCGGGACAGCAAGTTCTATGGCTACACCTTC. Translated: CASSQIYRDSKFYGYTF. The chain combines TRBV28 with TRBJ1-2; TRBD1 aligns across 7 bases. Trimming took 6 bases from V and 4 from J; bases not matched to a gene: 17. Per germline, CDR1 MDHEN and CDR2 SYDVKM. The CDR3 contains 17 residues.

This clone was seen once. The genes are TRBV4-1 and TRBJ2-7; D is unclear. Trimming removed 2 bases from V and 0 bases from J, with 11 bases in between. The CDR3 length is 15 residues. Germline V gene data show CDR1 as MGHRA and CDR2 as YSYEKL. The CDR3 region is CASSQLQLSSYEQYF. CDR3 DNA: TGCGCCAGCAGCCAACTACAGTTGAGCTCCTACGAGCAGTACTTC.

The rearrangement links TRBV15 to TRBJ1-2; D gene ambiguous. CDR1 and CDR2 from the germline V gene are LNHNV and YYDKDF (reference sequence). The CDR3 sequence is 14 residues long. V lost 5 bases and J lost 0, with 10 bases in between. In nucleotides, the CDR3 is TGTGCCACCAGCCCTGATACATCTAACTATGGCTACACCTTC. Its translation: CATSPDTSNYGYTF. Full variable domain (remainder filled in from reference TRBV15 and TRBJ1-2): DAMVIQNPRYQVTQFGKPVTLSCSQTLNHNVMYWYQQKSSQAPKLLFHYYDKDFNNEADTPDNFQSRRPNTSFCFLDIRSPGLGDTAMYLCATSPDTSNYGYTFGSGTRLTVV.

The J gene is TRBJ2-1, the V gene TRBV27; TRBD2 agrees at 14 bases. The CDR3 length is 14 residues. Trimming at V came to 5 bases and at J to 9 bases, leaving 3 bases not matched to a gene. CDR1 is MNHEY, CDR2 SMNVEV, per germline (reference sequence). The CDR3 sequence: CASSRLAGGREQFF. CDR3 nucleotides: TGTGCCAGCAGTCGACTAGCGGGGGGGCGTGAGCAGTTCTTC.

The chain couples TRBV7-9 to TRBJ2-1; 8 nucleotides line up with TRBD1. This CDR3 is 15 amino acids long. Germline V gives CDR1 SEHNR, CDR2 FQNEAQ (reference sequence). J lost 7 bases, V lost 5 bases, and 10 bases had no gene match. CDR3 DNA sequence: TGTGCCAGCAGCCGCGCGACAGGGGAGTATAATGAGCAGTTCTTC. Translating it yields CASSRATGEYNEQFF.

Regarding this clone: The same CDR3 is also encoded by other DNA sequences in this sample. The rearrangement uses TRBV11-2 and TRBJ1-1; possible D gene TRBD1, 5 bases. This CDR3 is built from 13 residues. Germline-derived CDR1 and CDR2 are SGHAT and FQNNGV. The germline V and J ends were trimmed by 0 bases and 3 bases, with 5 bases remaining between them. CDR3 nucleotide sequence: TGTGCCAGCAGCTTAGAGACAGACACTGAAGCTTTCTTT. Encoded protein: CASSLETDTEAFF.

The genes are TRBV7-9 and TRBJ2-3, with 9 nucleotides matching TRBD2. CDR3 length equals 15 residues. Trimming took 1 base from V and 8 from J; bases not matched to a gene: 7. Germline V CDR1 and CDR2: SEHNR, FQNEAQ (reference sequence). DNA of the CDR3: TGTGCCAGCAGCTTAGGACTAGCGGAGATGGGTACGCAGTATTTT. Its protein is CASSLGLAEMGTQYF.

CDR3 DNA: TGTGCCAGCATCGACGGACAGTCCTACGAGCAGTACTTC. Its protein product is CASIDGQSYEQYF. V and J are TRBV7-8 and TRBJ2-7; D is perhaps TRBD1 (6 bases). The V gene lost 7 bases and the J gene lost 1 base, with 11 bases spanning the gap. In germline, CDR1 is SGHVS, CDR2 FQNEAQ. The CDR3 extends over 13 amino acids.

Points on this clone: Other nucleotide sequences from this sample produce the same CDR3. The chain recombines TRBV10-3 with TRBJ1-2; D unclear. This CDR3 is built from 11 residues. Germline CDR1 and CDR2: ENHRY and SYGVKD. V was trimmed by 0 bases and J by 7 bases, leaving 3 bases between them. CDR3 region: CAISESGGYTF. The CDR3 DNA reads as TGTGCCATCAGTGAGTCGGGTGGCTACACCTTC.

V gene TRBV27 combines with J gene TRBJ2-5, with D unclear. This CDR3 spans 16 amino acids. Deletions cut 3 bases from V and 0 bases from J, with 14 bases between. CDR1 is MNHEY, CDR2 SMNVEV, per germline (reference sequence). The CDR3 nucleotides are TGTGCCAGCAGTTTGATGGGCCCCGCCTACCAAGAGACCCAGTACTTC. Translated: CASSLMGPAYQETQYF.

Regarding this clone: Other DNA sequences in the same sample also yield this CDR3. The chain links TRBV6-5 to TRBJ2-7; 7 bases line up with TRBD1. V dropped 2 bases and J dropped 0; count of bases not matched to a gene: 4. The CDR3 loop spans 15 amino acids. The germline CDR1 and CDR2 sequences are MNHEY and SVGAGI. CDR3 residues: CASSYTGQSSYEQYF. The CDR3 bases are TGTGCCAGCAGTTACACGGGACAGAGCTCCTACGAGCAGTACTTC.

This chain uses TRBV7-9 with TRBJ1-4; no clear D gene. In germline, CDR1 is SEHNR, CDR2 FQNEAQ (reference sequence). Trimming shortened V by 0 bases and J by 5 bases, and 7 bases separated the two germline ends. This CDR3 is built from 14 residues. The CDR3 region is CASSLAVGNEKLFF. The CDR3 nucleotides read TGTGCCAGCAGCTTAGCGGTGGGGAATGAAAAACTGTTTTTT.

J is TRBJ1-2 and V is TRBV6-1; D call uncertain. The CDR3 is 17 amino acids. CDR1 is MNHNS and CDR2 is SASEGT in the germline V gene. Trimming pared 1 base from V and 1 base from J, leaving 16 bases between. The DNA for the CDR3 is TGTGCCAGCAGTGAAGTCCCTCTCTCTTGGGGTAACTATGGCTACACCTTC. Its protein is CASSEVPLSWGNYGYTF.

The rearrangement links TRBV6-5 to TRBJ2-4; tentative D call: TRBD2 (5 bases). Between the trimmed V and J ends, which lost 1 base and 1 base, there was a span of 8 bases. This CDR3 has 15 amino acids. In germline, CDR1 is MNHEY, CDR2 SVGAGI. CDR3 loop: CASSYFGEAKNIQYF. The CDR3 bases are TGTGCCAGCAGTTACTTCGGGGAGGCCAAAAACATTCAGTACTTC.

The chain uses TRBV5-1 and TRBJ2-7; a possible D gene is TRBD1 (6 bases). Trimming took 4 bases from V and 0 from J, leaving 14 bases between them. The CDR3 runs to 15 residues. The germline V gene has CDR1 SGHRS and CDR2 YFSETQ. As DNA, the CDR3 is TGCGCCAGCAGCCAGGACAGCCTTTACTCCTACGAGCAGTACTTC. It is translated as CASSQDSLYSYEQYF.

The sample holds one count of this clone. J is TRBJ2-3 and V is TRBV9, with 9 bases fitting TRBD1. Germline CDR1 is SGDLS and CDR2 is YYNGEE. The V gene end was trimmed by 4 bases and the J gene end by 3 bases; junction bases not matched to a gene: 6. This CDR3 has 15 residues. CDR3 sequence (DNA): TGTGCCAGCAGCTCACCACAGGGGGCTACAGATACGCAGTATTTT. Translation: CASSSPQGATDTQYF.

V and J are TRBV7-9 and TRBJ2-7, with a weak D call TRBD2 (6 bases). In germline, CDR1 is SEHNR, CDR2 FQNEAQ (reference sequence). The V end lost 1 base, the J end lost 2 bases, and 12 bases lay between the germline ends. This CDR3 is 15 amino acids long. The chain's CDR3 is CASSLVAAGTYEQYF. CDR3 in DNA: TGTGCCAGCAGCTTAGTTGCAGCGGGCACCTACGAGCAGTACTTC.

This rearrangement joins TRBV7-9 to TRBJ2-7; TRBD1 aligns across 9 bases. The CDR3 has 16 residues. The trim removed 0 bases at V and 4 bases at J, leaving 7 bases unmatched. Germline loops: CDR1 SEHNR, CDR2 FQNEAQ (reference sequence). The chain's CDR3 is CASSLAFGTGRYEQYF. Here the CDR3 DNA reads TGTGCCAGCAGCTTAGCGTTCGGGACAGGGAGGTACGAGCAGTACTTC. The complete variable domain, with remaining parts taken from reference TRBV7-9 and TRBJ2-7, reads DTGVSQNPRHKITKRGQNVTFRCDPISEHNRLYWYRQTLGQGPEFLTYFQNEAQLEKSRLLSDRFSAERPKGSFSTLEIQRTEQGDSAMYLCASSLAFGTGRYEQYFGPGTRLTVT.

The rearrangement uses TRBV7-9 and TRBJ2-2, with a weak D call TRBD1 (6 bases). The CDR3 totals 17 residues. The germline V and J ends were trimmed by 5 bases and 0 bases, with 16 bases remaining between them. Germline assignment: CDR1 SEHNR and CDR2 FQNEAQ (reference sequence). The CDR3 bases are TGTGCCAGCAGCCCCTGGGACAAAGAAGCGAACACCGGGGAGCTGTTTTTT. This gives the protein CASSPWDKEANTGELFF.

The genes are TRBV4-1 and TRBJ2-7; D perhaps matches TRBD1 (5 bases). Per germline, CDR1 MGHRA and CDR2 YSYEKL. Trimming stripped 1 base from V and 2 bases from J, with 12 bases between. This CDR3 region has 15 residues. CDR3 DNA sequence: TGCGCCAGCAGCCAAGGTCCAGGGTGGACCTACGAGCAGTACTTC. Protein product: CASSQGPGWTYEQYF.

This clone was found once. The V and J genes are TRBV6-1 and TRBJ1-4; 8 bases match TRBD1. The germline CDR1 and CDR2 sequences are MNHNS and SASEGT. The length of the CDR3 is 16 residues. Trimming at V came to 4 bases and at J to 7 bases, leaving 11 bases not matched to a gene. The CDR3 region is CASSGTITGGSEKLFF. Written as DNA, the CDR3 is TGTGCCAGCAGTGGGACGATAACAGGGGGATCTGAAAAACTGTTTTTT.

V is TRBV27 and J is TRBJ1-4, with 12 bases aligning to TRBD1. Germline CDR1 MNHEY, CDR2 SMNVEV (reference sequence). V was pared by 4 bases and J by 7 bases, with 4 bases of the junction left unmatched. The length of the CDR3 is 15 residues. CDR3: CASSSGTGGGEKLFF. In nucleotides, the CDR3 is TGTGCCAGCAGTTCCGGGACAGGGGGCGGTGAAAAACTGTTTTTT.

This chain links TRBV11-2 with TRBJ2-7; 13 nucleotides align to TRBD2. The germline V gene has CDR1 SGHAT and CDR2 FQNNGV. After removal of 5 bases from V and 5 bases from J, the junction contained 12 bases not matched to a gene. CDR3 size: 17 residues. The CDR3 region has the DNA TGTGCCAGCAGCCCCAAGCCACTAGCGGGAGGGACCCACGAGCAGTACTTC. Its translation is CASSPKPLAGGTHEQYF.

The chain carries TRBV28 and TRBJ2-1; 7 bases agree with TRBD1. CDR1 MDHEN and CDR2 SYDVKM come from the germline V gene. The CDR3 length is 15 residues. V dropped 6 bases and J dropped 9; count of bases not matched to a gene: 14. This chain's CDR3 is CASSLPEGGQGEQFF. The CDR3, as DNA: TGTGCCAGCAGCCTCCCCGAAGGGGGCCAGGGTGAGCAGTTCTTC.

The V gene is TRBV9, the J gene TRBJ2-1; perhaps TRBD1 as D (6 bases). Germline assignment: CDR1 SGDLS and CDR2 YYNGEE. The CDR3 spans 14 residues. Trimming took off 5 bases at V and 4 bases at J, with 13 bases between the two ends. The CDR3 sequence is CASSYTDRYNEQFF. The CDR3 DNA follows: TGTGCCAGCAGTTACACGGACAGATACAATGAGCAGTTCTTC. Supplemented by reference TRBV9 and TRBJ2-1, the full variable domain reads DSGVTQTPKHLITATGQRVTLRCSPRSGDLSVYWYQQSLDQGLQFLIQYYNGEERAKGNILERFSAQQFPDLHSELNLSSLELGDSALYFCASSYTDRYNEQFFGPGTRLTVL.

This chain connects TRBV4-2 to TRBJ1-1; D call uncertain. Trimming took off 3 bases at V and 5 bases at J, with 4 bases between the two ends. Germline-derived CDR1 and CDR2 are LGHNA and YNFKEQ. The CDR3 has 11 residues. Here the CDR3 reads CASSHMTEAFF. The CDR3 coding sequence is TGTGCCAGCAGCCATATGACTGAAGCTTTCTTT.

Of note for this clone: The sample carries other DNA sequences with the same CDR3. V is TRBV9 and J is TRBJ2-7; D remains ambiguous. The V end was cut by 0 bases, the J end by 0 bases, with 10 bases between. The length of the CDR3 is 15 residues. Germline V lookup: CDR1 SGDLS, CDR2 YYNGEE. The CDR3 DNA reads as TGTGCCAGCAGCGTAGGTTCCAGTTCCTCCTACGAGCAGTACTTC. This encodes CASSVGSSSSYEQYF.

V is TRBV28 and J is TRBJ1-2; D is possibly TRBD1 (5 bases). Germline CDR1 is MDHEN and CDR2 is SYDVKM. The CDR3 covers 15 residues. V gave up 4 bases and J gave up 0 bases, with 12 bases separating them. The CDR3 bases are TGTGCCAGCAGTTCCATACAGGAGACTAACTATGGCTACACCTTC. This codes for CASSSIQETNYGYTF.

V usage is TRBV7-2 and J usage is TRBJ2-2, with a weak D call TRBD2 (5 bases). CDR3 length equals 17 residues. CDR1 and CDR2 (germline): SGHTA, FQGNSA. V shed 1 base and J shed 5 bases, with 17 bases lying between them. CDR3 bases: TGTGCCAGCAGCTTAGGGCTGGGCGGGTTTATGACCGGGGAGCTGTTTTTT. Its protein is CASSLGLGGFMTGELFF. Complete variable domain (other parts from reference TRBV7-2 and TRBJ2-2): GAGVSQSPSNKVTEKGKDVELRCDPISGHTALYWYRQSLGQGLEFLIYFQGNSAPDKSGLPSDRFSAERTGGSVSTLTIQRTQQEDSAVYLCASSLGLGGFMTGELFFGEGSRLTVL.